Listed below are T cell receptor beta chains from one sample, sequenced in a study of OX40 agonist ivuxolimab in advanced cancers. Only in-frame clones appear in the TCRdb table, and some are missing; sequencing was by immunoSEQ multiplex PCR. This sample has roughly 60,000 clones, with 75% to 90% found just once. The sequences come from CD4+ or CD8+ T cells sorted from blood, collected in a trial of the OX40 agonist ivuxolimab. Source of these receptors: an adult with an advanced solid tumor such as melanoma, head and neck, liver or kidney cancer. Both conserved end residues are part of each CDR3. The D gene is left open where the match is weak. Expanded clones get a size class; other rows say once, few or many, or leave the size out.

12 | TRBJ2-7 | NA | few | TRBV5-1 | TGCGCCAGCAGAACCGACAGGAGCGAGCAGTACTTC | CASRTDRSEQYF
12 | TRBJ2-7 | TRBD2 | NA | TRBV7-8 | TGTGCCAGCAGCTCGACCGGGGGGGAGCAGTACTTC | CASSSTGGEQYF
12 | TRBJ1-2 | NA | NA | TRBV27 | TGTGCCACCCTGGATGGAAACTATGGCTACACCTTC | CATLDGNYGYTF
16 | TRBJ2-5 | NA | NA | TRBV2 | TGTGCCAGCAGTGGTGGAGGCGGGCAAGCCCTGGGGACCCAGTACTTC | CASSGGGGQALGTQYF
14 | TRBJ2-7 | NA | NA | TRBV5-1 | TGCGCCAGCAGCCCGGGACTTTACTCCTACGAGCAGTACTTC | CASSPGLYSYEQYF
11 | TRBJ1-1 | NA | NA | TRBV29-1 | TGCAGCGTGGGGGTTAGCACTGAAGCTTTCTTT | CSVGVSTEAFF
14 | TRBJ1-2 | TRBD1 | NA | TRBV19 | TGTGCCGCTACGACAGGGGATAACGCCTATGGCTACACCTTC | CAATTGDNAYGYTF
14 | TRBJ1-1 | NA | NA | TRBV19 | TGTGCCACCGCCCCCCCGGGGTACAACACTGAAGCTTTCTTT | CATAPPGYNTEAFF
17 | TRBJ2-7 | TRBD2 | NA | TRBV7-9 | TGTGCCAGCAGCCCGAGCGGGCGGCGGGGGAGCTCCTACGAGCAGTACTTC | CASSPSGRRGSSYEQYF
15 | TRBJ2-5 | NA | once | TRBV15 | TGTGCCACCAGCAGAGACGTCGGGGGCCAAGAGACCCAGTACTTC | CATSRDVGGQETQYF
12 | TRBJ1-1 | NA | NA | TRBV27 | TGTGCCAGCATGAAGGGAAACACTGAAGCTTTCTTT | CASMKGNTEAFF
13 | TRBJ2-7 | NA | NA | TRBV27 | TGTGCCAGCAGTCGGCGGACCACCTACGAGCAGTACTTC | CASSRRTTYEQYF
14 | TRBJ2-5 | TRBD1 | NA | TRBV28 | TGTGCCAGCAGTTTCTACAGGGGTCAAGAGACCCAGTACTTC | CASSFYRGQETQYF
13 | TRBJ2-5 | NA | NA | TRBV6-9 | TGTGCCAGCAGTTATGGGGAACAAGAGACCCAGTACTTC | CASSYGEQETQYF
16 | TRBJ1-1 | NA | NA | TRBV19 | TGTGCCAGTAATTATCAGGCCAGCGACTCGAACACTGAAGCTTTCTTT | CASNYQASDSNTEAFF
12 | TRBJ1-2 | NA | NA | TRBV7-9 | TGTGCCAGCAGCGGTCAGGCCTATGGCTACACCTTC | CASSGQAYGYTF
11 | TRBJ1-1 | NA | NA | TRBV10-3 | TGTGCCATCAGTGCCCGGGACAAAGCTTTCTTT | CAISARDKAFF
17 | TRBJ2-7 | NA | once | TRBV11-2 | TGTGCCAGCAGCTTAGAATGGGTGACAAGCAGGACCTACGAGCAGTACTTC | CASSLEWVTSRTYEQYF
13 | TRBJ1-1 | TRBD1 | NA | TRBV27 | TGTGCCAGCCAGGGACAGGGGAGGACTGAAGCTTTCTTT | CASQGQGRTEAFF
15 | TRBJ2-3 | TRBD1 | NA | TRBV5-4 | TGTGCCAGCAGCTGGGGGACAGGAAGCGCAGATACGCAGTATTTT | CASSWGTGSADTQYF
14 | TRBJ2-7 | TRBD1 | NA | TRBV4-1 | TGCGCCAGCAGCCACGGGACAGGTTCCTACGAGCAGTACTTC | CASSHGTGSYEQYF
14 | TRBJ2-7 | NA | NA | TRBV27 | TGTGCCAGCAGTTTATCTAGGGGCTTCTACGAGCAGTACTTC | CASSLSRGFYEQYF
14 | TRBJ2-7 | NA | once | TRBV13 | TGTGCCAGCAGCCAAGGACAGAGTGCCTACGAGCAGTACTTC | CASSQGQSAYEQYF
14 | TRBJ1-1 | NA | NA | TRBV27 | TGTGCCAGCAGTTTACGACAGGCAGCCTCTGAAGCTTTCTTT | CASSLRQAASEAFF
14 | TRBJ2-3 | NA | NA | TRBV15 | TGTGCCACCAAGGGCGGGGCCTCCACAGATACGCAGTATTTT | CATKGGASTDTQYF
10 | TRBJ2-1 | NA | NA | TRBV9 | TGTGCCAGCAGCGGGCGTGAGCAGTTCTTC | CASSGREQFF
17 | TRBJ2-3 | TRBD1 | NA | TRBV5-4 | TGTGCCAGCAGCGAAGAGGACCAGGACAGGGGGCCAGATACGCAGTATTTT | CASSEEDQDRGPDTQYF
17 | TRBJ2-1 | TRBD2 | NA | TRBV4-2 | TGTGCCAGCAGTCTTTACCTTAGCGGGGGGGCCGGAGATGAGCAGTTCTTC | CASSLYLSGGAGDEQFF
15 | TRBJ1-3 | TRBD1 | NA | TRBV7-9 | TGTGCCAGCAGCTTAGGACAGGGTGTTGGAAACACCATATATTTT | CASSLGQGVGNTIYF
14 | TRBJ1-1 | NA | NA | TRBV9 | TGTGCCAGCAGCGTAGCACAGTGGAACACTGAAGCTTTCTTT | CASSVAQWNTEAFF
17 | TRBJ1-5 | NA | NA | TRBV6-1 | TGTGCCAGCAGTGATCAGGACAGCCAATATAGCAATCAGCCCCAGCATTTT | CASSDQDSQYSNQPQHF
16 | TRBJ2-1 | NA | NA | TRBV9 | TGTGCCAGCAGCGTAGCGGTCGGGCCCTCCTACAATGAGCAGTTCTTC | CASSVAVGPSYNEQFF
16 | TRBJ1-2 | NA | NA | TRBV6-5 | TGTGCCAGCAGTTACACCGTGGGTGACATGCCCTATGGCTACACCTTC | CASSYTVGDMPYGYTF
14 | TRBJ2-7 | NA | NA | TRBV11-2 | TGTGCCAGCAGCTTTTCAGGACAGACCTACGAGCAGTACTTC | CASSFSGQTYEQYF
16 | TRBJ1-4 | NA | NA | TRBV30 | TGTGCCTGGCAGGGCCCTGGGGGAACGATTAATGAAAAACTGTTTTTT | CAWQGPGGTINEKLFF
13 | TRBJ2-2 | NA | NA | TRBV9 | TGTGCCAGCAGCGTAGAAGTGTTCGGGGAGCTGTTTTTT | CASSVEVFGELFF
14 | TRBJ2-3 | NA | many | TRBV28 | TGTGCCAGCAGTTTTCTAGAAAGCACAGATACGCAGTATTTT | CASSFLESTDTQYF
15 | TRBJ2-7 | TRBD1 | NA | TRBV18 | TGTGCCAGCTCAGAAAAGTCAGGGGGCAGGTACGAGCAGTACTTC | CASSEKSGGRYEQYF
17 | TRBJ2-3 | NA | once | TRBV15 | TGTGCCACCAGCAGAGACGCCCAAAAGTTAGGGGCAGATACGCAGTATTTT | CATSRDAQKLGADTQYF
14 | TRBJ2-1 | NA | NA | TRBV7-2 | TGTGCCAGCAGCTCCTGGGGGCCGGGCAATGAGCAGTTCTTC | CASSSWGPGNEQFF
11 | TRBJ2-3 | NA | NA | TRBV5-5 | TGTGCCAGCAGCTGGGGAGATACGCAGTATTTT | CASSWGDTQYF
17 | TRBJ1-1 | NA | NA | TRBV2 | TGTGCCAGCAGTGACCCCACCATAGATGGACCTCCCGGGAAAGCTTTCTTT | CASSDPTIDGPPGKAFF
12 | TRBJ2-7 | NA | NA | TRBV30 | TGTGCCTGGAGTGGGGGCGGGCACGAGCAGTACTTC | CAWSGGGHEQYF
14 | TRBJ2-7 | TRBD2 | NA | TRBV5-1 | TGCGCCAGCAGCTTGGTAGGGACTAGCGGGGGACTGTACTTC | CASSLVGTSGGLYF
17 | TRBJ2-7 | TRBD2 | once | TRBV2 | TGTGCCAGCAGTTCGCTGACTAGCGGGAGAGGTCCCTACGAGCAGTACTTC | CASSSLTSGRGPYEQYF
14 | TRBJ2-7 | TRBD2 | NA | TRBV27 | TGTGCCAGCAGTTTATCCGACTGGGGGGGCGAGCAGTACTTC | CASSLSDWGGEQYF
14 | TRBJ1-5 | TRBD1 | NA | TRBV6-1 | TGTGCCAGCAGTTTGACAGGGTTGAATCAGCCCCAGCATTTT | CASSLTGLNQPQHF
14 | TRBJ2-7 | NA | NA | TRBV5-1 | TGCGCCAGCAGCCGGGACGGTGGATCCTACGAGCAGTACTTC | CASSRDGGSYEQYF
16 | TRBJ2-1 | NA | NA | TRBV7-9 | TGTGCCAGCAGCTTATGGCAGGGGACCTCCTGGGATGAGCAGTTCTTC | CASSLWQGTSWDEQFF